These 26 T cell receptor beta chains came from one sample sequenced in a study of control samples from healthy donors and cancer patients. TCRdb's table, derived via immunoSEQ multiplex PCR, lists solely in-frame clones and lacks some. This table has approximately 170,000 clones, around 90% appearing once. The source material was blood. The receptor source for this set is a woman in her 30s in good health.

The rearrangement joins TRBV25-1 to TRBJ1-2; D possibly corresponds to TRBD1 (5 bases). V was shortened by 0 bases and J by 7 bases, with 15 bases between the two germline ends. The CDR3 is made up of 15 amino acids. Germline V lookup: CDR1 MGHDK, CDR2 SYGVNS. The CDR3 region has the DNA TGTGCCAGCAGTGAATATCCAGGGTCAACGGGTGGCTACACCTTC. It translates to CASSEYPGSTGGYTF.

CDR3: CASSFGQYGYTF. DNA of the CDR3: TGTGCCAGCAGTTTCGGTCAATATGGCTACACCTTC. The chain combines TRBV28 with TRBJ1-2; D uncertain. Trimming stripped 3 bases from V and 5 bases from J, with 7 bases between. CDR3 size: 12 residues. Germline V gene sequence: CDR1 MDHEN, CDR2 SYDVKM.

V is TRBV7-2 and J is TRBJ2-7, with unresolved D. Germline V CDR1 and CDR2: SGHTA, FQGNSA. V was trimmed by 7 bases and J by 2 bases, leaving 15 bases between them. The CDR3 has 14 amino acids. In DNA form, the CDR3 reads TGTGCCAGCACCGAGACGGCAGGCCCCTACGAGCAGTACTTC. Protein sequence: CASTETAGPYEQYF.

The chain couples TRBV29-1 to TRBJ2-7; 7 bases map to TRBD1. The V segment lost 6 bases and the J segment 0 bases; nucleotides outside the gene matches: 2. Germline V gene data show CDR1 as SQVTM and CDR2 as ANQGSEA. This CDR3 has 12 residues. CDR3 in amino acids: CSVGTVSYEQYF. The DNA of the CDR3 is TGCAGCGTCGGGACAGTCTCCTACGAGCAGTACTTC.

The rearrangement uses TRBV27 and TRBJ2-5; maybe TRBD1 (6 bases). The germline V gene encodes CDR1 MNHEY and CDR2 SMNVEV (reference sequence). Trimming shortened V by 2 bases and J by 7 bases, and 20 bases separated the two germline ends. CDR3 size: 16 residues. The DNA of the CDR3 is TGTGCCAGCAGTTTAACCTTCCTCCCAGGGGATGGGACCCAGTACTTC. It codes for CASSLTFLPGDGTQYF.

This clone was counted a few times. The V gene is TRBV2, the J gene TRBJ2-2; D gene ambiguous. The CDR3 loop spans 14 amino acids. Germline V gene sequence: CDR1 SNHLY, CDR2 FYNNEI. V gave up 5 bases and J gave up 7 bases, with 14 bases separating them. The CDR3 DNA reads TGTGCCAGCAGTTTTTACGCCGGTAGCGGGGAGCTGTTTTTT. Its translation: CASSFYAGSGELFF.

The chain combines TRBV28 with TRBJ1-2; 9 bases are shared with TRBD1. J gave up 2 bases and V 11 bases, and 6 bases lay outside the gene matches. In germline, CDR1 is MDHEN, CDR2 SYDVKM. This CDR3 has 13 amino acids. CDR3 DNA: TGTGCCGGGGGGGGACAGGGAAACTATGGCTACACCTTC. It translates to CAGGGQGNYGYTF.

CDR3 DNA: TGTGCCAGCAGTATGGTAGAAAAACTGTTTTTT. Its protein is CASSMVEKLFF. The J gene is TRBJ1-4, the V gene TRBV25-1; D gene unclear. This CDR3 region has 11 residues. Trimming pared 5 bases from V and 8 bases from J, leaving 6 bases between. Looked up from germline, CDR1 is MGHDK and CDR2 is SYGVNS.

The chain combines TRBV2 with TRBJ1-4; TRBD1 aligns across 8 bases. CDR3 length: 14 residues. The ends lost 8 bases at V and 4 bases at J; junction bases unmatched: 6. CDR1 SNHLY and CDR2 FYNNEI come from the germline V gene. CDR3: CASRPGQVNEKLFF. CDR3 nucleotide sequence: TGTGCCAGCCGCCCGGGACAGGTTAATGAAAAACTGTTTTTT.

The CDR3 spells CASSVPGQGGGYTF. The DNA for the CDR3 is TGTGCCAGCAGTGTACCGGGACAGGGTGGTGGCTACACCTTC. The rearrangement links TRBV6-2 or TRBV6-3 to TRBJ1-2, with 9 positions matching TRBD1. The CDR3 contains 14 residues. Germline V gives CDR1 MNHEY, CDR2 SVGEGT. Unmatched junction bases numbered 8, after V lost 5 bases and J lost 7 bases.

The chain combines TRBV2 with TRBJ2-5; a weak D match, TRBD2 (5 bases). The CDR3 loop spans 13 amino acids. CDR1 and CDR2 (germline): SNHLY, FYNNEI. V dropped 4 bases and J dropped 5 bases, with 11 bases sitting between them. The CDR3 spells CASSGTSRETQYF. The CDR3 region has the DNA TGTGCCAGCAGTGGGACTTCCCGGGAGACCCAGTACTTC.

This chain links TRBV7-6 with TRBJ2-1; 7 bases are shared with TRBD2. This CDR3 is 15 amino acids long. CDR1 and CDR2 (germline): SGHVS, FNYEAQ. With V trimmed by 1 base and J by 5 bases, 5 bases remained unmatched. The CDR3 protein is CASSLDGRSDNEQFF. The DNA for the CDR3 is TGTGCCAGCAGCTTAGACGGGAGGTCCGACAATGAGCAGTTCTTC.

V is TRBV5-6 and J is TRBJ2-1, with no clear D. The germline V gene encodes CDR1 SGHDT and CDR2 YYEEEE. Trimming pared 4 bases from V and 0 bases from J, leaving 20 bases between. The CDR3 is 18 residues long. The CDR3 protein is CASSRLGRKTSSYNEQFF. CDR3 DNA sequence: TGTGCCAGCAGCCGCCTTGGAAGAAAAACCAGCTCCTACAATGAGCAGTTCTTC.

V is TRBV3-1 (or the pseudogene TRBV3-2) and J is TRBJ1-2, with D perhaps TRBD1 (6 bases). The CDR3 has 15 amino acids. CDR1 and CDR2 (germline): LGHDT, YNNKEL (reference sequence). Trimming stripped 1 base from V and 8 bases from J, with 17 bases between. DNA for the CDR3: TGTGCCAGCAGCCAAGTAGGAACAGGGAGATTGGGCTACACCTTC. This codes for CASSQVGTGRLGYTF.

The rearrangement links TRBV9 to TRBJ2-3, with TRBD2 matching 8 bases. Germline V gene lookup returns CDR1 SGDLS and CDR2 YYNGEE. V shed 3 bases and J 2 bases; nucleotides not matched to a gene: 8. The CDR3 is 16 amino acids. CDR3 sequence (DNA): TGTGCCAGCAGCGCGGTTAGCGGGGCCTACACAGATACGCAGTATTTT. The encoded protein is CASSAVSGAYTDTQYF.

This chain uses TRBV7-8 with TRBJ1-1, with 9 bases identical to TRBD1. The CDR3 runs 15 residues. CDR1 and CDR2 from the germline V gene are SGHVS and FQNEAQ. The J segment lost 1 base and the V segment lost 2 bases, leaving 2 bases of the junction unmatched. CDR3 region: CASSLWTGANTEAFF. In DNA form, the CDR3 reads TGTGCCAGCAGCTTATGGACAGGGGCGAACACTGAAGCTTTCTTT.

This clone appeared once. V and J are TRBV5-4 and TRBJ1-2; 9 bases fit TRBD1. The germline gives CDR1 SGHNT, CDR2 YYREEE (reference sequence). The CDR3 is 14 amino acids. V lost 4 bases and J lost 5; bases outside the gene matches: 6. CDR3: CASSPPGTGYGYTF. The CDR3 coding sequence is TGTGCCAGCAGCCCTCCCGGGACAGGGTATGGCTACACCTTC.

The CDR3: CAISGAGFNTEAFF. The CDR3 DNA reads as TGTGCCATCAGTGGTGCCGGGTTCAACACTGAAGCTTTCTTT. This rearrangement joins TRBV10-3 to TRBJ1-1, with D unresolved. The CDR3 length is 14 residues. Germline V gene lookup returns CDR1 ENHRY and CDR2 SYGVKD. V was pared by 4 bases and J by 2 bases, with 11 bases between.

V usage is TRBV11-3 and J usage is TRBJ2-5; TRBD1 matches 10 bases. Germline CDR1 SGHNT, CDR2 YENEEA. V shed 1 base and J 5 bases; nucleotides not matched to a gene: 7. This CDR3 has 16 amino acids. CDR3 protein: CASSLGAGTGEETQYF. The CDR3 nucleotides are TGTGCCAGCAGCTTAGGTGCCGGGACAGGGGAGGAGACCCAGTACTTC.

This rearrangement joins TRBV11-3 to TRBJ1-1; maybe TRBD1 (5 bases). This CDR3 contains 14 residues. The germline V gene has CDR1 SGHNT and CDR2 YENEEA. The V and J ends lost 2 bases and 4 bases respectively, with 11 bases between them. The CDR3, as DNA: TGTGCCAGCAGCTTAAAGGGTCAGGGCACTGAAGCTTTCTTT. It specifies CASSLKGQGTEAFF.

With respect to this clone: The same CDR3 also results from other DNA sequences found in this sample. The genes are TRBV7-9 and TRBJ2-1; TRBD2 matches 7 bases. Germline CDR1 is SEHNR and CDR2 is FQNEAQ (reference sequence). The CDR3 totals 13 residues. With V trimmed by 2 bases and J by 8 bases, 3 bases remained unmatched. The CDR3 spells CASSLSSGHEQFF. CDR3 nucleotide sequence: TGTGCCAGCAGCTTAAGTAGCGGGCATGAGCAGTTCTTC.

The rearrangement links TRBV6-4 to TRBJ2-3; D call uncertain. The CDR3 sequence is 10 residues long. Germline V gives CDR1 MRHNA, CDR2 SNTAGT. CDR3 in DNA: TGTGCACTGCTAACAGATACGCAGTATTTT. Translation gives CALLTDTQYF.

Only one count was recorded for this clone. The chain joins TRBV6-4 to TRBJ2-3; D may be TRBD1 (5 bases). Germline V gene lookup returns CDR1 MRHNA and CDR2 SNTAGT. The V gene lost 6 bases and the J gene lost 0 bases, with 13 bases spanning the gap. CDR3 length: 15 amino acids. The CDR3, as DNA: TGTGCCAGCAGCAGACAGAGTTTCAGCACAGATACGCAGTATTTT. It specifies CASSRQSFSTDTQYF.

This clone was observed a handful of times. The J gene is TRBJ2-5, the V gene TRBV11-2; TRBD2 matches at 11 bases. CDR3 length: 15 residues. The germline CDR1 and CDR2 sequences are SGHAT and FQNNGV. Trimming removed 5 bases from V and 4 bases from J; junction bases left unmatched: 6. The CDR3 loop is CASSLSGGAGETQYF. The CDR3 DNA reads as TGTGCCAGCAGCCTTAGCGGGGGGGCCGGAGAGACCCAGTACTTC.

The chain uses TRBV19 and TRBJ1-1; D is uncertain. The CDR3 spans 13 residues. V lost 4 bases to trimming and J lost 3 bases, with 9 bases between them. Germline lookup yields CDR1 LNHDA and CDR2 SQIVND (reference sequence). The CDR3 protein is CASSRTGYTEAFF. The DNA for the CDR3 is TGTGCCAGTAGTAGAACGGGATACACTGAAGCTTTCTTT.

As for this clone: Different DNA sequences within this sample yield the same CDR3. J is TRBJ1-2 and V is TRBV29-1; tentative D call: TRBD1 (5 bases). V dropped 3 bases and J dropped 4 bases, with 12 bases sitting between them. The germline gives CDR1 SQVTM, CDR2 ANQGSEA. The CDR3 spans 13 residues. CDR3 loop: CSVEVGGGYGYTF. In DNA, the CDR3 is TGCAGCGTTGAGGTGGGGGGAGGCTATGGCTACACCTTC.